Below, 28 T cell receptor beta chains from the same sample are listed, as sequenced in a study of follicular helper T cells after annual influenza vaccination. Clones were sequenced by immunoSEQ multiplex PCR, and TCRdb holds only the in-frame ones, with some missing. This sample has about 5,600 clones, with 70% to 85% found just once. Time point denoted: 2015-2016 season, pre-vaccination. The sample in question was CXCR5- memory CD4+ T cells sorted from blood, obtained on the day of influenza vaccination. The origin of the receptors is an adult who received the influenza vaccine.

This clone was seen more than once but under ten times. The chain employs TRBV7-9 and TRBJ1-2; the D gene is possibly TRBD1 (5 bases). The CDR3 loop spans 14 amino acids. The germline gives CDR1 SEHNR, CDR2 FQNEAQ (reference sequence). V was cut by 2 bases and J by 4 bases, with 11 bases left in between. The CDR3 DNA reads TGTGCCAGCAGCTTACGGGGGGTCAGCTATGGCTACACCTTC. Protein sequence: CASSLRGVSYGYTF.

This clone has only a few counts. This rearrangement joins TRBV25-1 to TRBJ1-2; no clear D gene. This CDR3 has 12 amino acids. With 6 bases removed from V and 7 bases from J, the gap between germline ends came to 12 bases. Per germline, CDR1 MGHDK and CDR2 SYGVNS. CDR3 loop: CASSEGGVGYTF. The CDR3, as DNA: TGTGCCAGCAGCGAAGGTGGGGTTGGCTACACCTTC.

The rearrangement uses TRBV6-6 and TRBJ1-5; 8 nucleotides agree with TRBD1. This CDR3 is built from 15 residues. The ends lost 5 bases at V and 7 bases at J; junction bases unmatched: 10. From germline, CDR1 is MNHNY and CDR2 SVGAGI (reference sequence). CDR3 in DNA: TGTGCCAGCAGTCCCACAGGGGGGAGAGGACAGCCCCAGCATTTT. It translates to CASSPTGGRGQPQHF.

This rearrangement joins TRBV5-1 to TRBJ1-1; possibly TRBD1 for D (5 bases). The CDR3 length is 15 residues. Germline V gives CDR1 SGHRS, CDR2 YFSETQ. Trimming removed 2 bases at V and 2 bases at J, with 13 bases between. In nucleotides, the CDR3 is TGCGCCAGCAGCTTATCCGGGACCGCAAACACTGAAGCTTTCTTT. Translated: CASSLSGTANTEAFF.

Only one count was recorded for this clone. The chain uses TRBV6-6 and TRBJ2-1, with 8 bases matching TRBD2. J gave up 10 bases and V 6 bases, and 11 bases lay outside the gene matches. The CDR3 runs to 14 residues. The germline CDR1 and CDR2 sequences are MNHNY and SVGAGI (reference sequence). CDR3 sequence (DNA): TGTGCCAGCAGAGATAGCGGGACCTCTTGGGAGCAGTTCTTC. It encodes CASRDSGTSWEQFF.

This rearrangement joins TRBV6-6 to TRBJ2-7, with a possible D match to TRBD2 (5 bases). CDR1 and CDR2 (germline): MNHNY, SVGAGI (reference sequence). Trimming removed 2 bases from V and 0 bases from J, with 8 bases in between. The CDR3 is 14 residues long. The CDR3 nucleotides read TGTGCCAGCAGTTACGAGGCGGGCTCCTACGAGCAGTACTTC. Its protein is CASSYEAGSYEQYF.

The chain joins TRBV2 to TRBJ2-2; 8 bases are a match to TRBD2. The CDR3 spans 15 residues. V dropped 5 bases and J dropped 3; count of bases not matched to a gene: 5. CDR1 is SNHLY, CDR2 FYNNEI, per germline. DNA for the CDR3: TGTGCCAGCAGTCGTAGCGGGGCGGACACCGGGGAGCTGTTTTTT. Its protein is CASSRSGADTGELFF.

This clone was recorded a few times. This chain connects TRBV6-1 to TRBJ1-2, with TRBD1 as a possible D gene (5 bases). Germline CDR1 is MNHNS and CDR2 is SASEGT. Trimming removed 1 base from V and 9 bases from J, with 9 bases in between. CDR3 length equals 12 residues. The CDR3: CASSEGDRSYTF. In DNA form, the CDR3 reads TGTGCCAGCAGTGAAGGCGACAGAAGCTACACCTTC.

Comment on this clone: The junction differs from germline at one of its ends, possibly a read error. The CDR3 DNA is TGTGCCAGCAGTTCAGGAGGGAATAACGATGGCTACACCTTC. It yields the protein CASSSGGNNDGYTF. The chain couples TRBV28 to TRBJ1-2; D uncertain. From germline, CDR1 is MDHEN and CDR2 SYDVKM. The CDR3 contains 14 residues.

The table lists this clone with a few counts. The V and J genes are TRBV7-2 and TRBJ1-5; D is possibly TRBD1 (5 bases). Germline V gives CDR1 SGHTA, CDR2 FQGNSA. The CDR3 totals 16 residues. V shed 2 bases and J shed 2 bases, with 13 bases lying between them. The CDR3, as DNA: TGTGCCAGCAGCTTACCCGGAAGGGGAGGCAATCAGCCCCAGCATTTT. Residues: CASSLPGRGGNQPQHF.

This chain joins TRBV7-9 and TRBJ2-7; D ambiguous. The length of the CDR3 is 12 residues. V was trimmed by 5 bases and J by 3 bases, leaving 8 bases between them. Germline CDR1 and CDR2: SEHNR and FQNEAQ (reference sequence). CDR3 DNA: TGTGCCAGCAGCCTCACCAGCTACGAGCAGTACTTC. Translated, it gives CASSLTSYEQYF.

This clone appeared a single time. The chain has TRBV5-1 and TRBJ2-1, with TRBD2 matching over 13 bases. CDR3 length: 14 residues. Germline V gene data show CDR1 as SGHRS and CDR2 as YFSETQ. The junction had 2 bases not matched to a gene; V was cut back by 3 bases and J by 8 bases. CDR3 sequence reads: CASSWGTSGDEQFF. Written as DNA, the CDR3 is TGCGCCAGCAGCTGGGGGACTAGCGGGGATGAGCAGTTCTTC.

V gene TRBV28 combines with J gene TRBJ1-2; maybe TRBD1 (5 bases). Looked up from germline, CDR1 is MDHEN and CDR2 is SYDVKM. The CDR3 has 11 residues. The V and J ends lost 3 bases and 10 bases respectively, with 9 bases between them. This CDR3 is CASSFSGLYTF. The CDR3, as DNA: TGTGCCAGCAGTTTCTCAGGGCTCTACACCTTC.

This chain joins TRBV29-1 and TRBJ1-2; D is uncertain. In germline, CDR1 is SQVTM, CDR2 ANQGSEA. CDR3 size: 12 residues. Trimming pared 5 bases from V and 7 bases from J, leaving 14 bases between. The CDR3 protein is CSVLWTYSGYTF. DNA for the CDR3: TGCAGCGTTCTCTGGACGTATAGTGGCTACACCTTC.

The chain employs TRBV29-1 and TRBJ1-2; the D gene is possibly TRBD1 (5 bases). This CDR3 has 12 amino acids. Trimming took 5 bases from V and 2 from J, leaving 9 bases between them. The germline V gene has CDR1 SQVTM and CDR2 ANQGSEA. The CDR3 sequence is CSVHQGNYGYTF. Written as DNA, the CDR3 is TGCAGCGTTCATCAGGGCAACTATGGCTACACCTTC.

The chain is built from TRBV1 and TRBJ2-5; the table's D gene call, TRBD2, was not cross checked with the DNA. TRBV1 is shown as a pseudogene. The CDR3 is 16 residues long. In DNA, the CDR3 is TGCACCAGCAGCCAAGTTCCTGAGGAAGGCGAGGAGACCCAGTACTTC. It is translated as CTSSQVPEEGEETQYF.

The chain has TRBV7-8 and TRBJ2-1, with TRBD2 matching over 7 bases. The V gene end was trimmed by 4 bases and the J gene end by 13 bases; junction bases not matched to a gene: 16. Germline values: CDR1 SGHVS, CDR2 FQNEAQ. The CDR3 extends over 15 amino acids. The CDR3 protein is CASSSLGGSVRGQFF. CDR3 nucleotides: TGTGCCAGCAGCTCGCTCGGGGGGTCGGTGAGGGGTCAGTTCTTC. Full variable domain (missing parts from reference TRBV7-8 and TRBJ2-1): GAGVSQSPRYKVAKRGQDVALRCDPISGHVSLFWYQQALGQGPEFLTYFQNEAQLDKSGLPSDRFFAERPEGSVSTLKIQRTQQEDSAVYLCASSSLGGSVRGQFFGPGTRLTVL.

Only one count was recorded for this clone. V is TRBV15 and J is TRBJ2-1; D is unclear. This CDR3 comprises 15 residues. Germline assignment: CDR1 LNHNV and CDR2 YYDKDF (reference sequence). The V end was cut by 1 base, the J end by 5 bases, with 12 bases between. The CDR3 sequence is CATSRAGSSNNEQFF. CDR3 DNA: TGTGCCACCAGCAGAGCCGGGTCGAGTAACAATGAGCAGTTCTTC.

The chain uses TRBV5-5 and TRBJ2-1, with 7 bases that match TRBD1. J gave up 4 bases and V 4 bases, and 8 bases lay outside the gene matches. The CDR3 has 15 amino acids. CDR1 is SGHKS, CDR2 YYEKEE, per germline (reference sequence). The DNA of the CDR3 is TGTGCCAGCAGCGAGACCGCAGGGGGATACAATGAGCAGTTCTTC. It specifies CASSETAGGYNEQFF.

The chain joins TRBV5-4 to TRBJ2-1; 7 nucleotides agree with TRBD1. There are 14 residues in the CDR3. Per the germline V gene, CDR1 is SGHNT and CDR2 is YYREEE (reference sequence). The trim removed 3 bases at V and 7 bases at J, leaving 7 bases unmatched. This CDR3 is CASSYRTGSNEQFF. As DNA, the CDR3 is TGTGCCAGCAGCTACCGGACAGGATCTAATGAGCAGTTCTTC.

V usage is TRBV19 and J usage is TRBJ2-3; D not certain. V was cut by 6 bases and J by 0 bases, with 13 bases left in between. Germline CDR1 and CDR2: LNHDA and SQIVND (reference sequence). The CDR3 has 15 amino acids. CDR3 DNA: TGTGCCAGTAGCCGCGTGGGCGGAAGCACAGATACGCAGTATTTT. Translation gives CASSRVGGSTDTQYF.

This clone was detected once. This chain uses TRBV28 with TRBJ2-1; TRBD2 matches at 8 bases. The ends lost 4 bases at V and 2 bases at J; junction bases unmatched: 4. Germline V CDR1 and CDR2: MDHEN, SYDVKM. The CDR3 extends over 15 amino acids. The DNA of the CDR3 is TGTGCCAGCAGTTCCGTTAGCGGGACCTACAATGAGCAGTTCTTC. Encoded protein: CASSSVSGTYNEQFF.

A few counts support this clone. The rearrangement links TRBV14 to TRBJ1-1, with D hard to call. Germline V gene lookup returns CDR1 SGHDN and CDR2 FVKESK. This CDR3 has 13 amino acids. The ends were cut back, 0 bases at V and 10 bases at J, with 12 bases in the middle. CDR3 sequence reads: CASSQDPPERAFF. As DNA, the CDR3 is TGTGCCAGCAGCCAAGATCCCCCCGAACGAGCTTTCTTT.

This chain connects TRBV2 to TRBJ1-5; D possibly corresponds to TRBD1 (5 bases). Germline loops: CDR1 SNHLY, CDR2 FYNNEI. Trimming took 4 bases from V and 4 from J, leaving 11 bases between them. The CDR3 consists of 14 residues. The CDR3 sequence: CASSGGEGNQPQHF. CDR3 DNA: TGTGCCAGCAGTGGAGGGGAGGGGAATCAGCCCCAGCATTTT.

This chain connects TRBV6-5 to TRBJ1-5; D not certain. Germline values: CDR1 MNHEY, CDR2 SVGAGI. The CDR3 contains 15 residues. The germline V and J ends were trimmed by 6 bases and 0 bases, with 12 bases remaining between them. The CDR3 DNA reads TGTGCCAGCAGACCTTCAAGGTTTAGCAATCAGCCCCAGCATTTT. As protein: CASRPSRFSNQPQHF.

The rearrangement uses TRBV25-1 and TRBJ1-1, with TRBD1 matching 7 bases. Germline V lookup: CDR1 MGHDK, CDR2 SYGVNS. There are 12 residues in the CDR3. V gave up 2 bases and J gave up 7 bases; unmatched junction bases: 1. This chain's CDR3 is CASSERQGEAFF. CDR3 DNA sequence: TGTGCCAGCAGTGAACGACAGGGTGAAGCTTTCTTT.

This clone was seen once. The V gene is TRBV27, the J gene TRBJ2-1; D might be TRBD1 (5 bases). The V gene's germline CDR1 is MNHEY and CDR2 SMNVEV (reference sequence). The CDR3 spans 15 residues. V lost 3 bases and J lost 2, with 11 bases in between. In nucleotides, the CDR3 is TGTGCCAGCAGTTTCGCCAGGGAAGCCTACAATGAGCAGTTCTTC. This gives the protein CASSFAREAYNEQFF.

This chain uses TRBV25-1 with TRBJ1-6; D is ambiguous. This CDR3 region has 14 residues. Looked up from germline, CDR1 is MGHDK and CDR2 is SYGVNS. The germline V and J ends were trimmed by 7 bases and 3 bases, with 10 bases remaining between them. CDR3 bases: TGTGCCAGCATCTCTCCGGGCTATAATTCACCCCTCCACTTT. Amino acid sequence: CASISPGYNSPLHF.